These 14 T cell receptor beta chains share one sample of origin, sequenced in a study of T cell responses to AZD1222 COVID-19 vaccine. Assay: immunoSEQ multiplex PCR; the TCRdb copy retains only in-frame clones and omits some. The repertoire has roughly 180,000 clones, about nine tenths of them found once; the top ten carry about 2.6%. The starting material was peripheral blood, obtained on day 0 of AZD1222 vaccination. These receptors were obtained from an adult in good health.

The V call is TRBV5-6, the J call TRBJ2-7, with D possibly being TRBD2 (6 bases). The CDR3 is 13 residues long. CDR1 and CDR2 (germline): SGHDT, YYEEEE. V was cut by 4 bases and J by 9 bases, with 17 bases left in between. The CDR3 is CASSRRDVNGQYF. The CDR3 DNA is TGTGCCAGCAGCCGGAGGGACGTGAATGGGCAGTACTTC.

The chain employs TRBV5-4 and TRBJ1-2, with D hard to call. This CDR3 is 15 amino acids long. Germline V gives CDR1 SGHNT, CDR2 YYREEE (reference sequence). V dropped 0 bases and J dropped 5 bases, with 14 bases sitting between them. CDR3 residues: CASSLVTTAPYGYTF. The CDR3 DNA sequence: TGTGCCAGCAGCTTGGTTACCACGGCACCTTATGGCTACACCTTC.

This chain connects TRBV4-2 to TRBJ1-4; no definite D call. Trimming removed 3 bases from V and 0 bases from J, with 11 bases in between. CDR1 is LGHNA and CDR2 is YNFKEQ in the germline V gene. The CDR3 sequence is 16 residues long. In DNA, the CDR3 is TGTGCCAGCAGCCATGCCGCAGACGCAACTAATGAAAAACTGTTTTTT. Translating gives CASSHAADATNEKLFF.

The rearrangement joins TRBV12-5 to TRBJ2-1, with D unclear. V was clipped by 4 bases and J by 9 bases, with 22 bases between them. The CDR3 contains 16 residues. Germline V gene lookup returns CDR1 LGHNT and CDR2 FRNRAP. CDR3 sequence: CASGSSRADERSEQFF. DNA of the CDR3: TGTGCTAGTGGTTCCTCCCGGGCCGACGAGAGGAGTGAGCAGTTCTTC.

The chain joins TRBV5-4 to TRBJ2-1; D is ambiguous. Trimming took 1 base from V and 7 from J, leaving 15 bases between them. CDR3 length: 15 amino acids. Germline lookup yields CDR1 SGHNT and CDR2 YYREEE (reference sequence). In nucleotides, the CDR3 is TGTGCCAGCAGCTTGACCCGGCAATCGCGGAATGAGCAGTTCTTC. Translated, it gives CASSLTRQSRNEQFF.

This chain joins TRBV7-9 and TRBJ1-1; possible D gene TRBD1, 5 bases. V gave up 5 bases and J gave up 3 bases, with 13 bases separating them. The CDR3 contains 14 residues. The germline V gene encodes CDR1 SEHNR and CDR2 FQNEAQ (reference sequence). The CDR3 protein is CASSGEGLYTEAFF. The CDR3 nucleotides read TGTGCCAGCAGCGGGGAGGGGTTGTACACTGAAGCTTTCTTT. The whole variable domain, filled in from reference TRBV7-9 and TRBJ1-1, reads DTGVSQNPRHKITKRGQNVTFRCDPISEHNRLYWYRQTLGQGPEFLTYFQNEAQLEKSRLLSDRFSAERPKGSFSTLEIQRTEQGDSAMYLCASSGEGLYTEAFFGQGTRLTVV.

The V gene is TRBV7-3, the J gene TRBJ2-1; the match to TRBD2 covers 9 bases. Germline values: CDR1 SGHTA, CDR2 FQGTGA. The CDR3 runs 15 residues. V trimming: 5 bases; J trimming: 7 bases; junction bases outside the gene matches: 9. DNA for the CDR3: TGTGCCAGCAGCGCGGGAGGGGGCCGAATTAATGAGCAGTTCTTC. This translates into CASSAGGGRINEQFF.

The chain joins TRBV4-3 to TRBJ1-5; TRBD1 is a possible D gene (5 bases). Germline V lookup: CDR1 LGHNA, CDR2 YSLEER. V lost 4 bases, J lost 1 base, and 11 bases lay in between. The CDR3 totals 15 residues. The CDR3 protein is CASSPTALSNQPQHF. In nucleotides, the CDR3 is TGCGCCAGCAGCCCGACAGCGTTGAGCAATCAGCCCCAGCATTTT.

Only one count was recorded for this clone. This sequence joins TRBV25-1 and TRBJ2-5, with D possibly called TRBD1 or TRBD2 (5 bases each). Trimming removed 2 bases at V and 5 bases at J, with 21 bases between. CDR1 is MGHDK, CDR2 SYGVNS, per germline. The CDR3 sequence is 17 residues long. CDR3 loop: CASSETTGTPSGETQYF. In DNA form, the CDR3 reads TGTGCCAGCAGTGAAACCACCGGGACCCCGAGTGGGGAGACCCAGTACTTC.

The chain combines TRBV5-4 with TRBJ2-2; 7 bases line up with TRBD2. CDR3 length: 17 amino acids. The J segment lost 2 bases and the V segment lost 4 bases, leaving 11 bases of the junction unmatched. Germline V gives CDR1 SGHNT, CDR2 YYREEE (reference sequence). The DNA of the CDR3 is TGTGCCAGCAGCGTCATTGTGGGGGGGACCAACACCGGGGAGCTGTTTTTT. It yields the protein CASSVIVGGTNTGELFF. Filled out from reference TRBV5-4 and TRBJ2-2, the complete variable domain reads ETGVTQSPTHLIKTRGQQVTLRCSSQSGHNTVSWYQQALGQGPQFIFQYYREEENGRGNFPPRFSGLQFPNYSSELNVNALELDDSALYLCASSVIVGGTNTGELFFGEGSRLTVL.

The J gene is TRBJ2-7, the V gene TRBV6-5; 7 bases are shared with TRBD1. The V segment lost 2 bases and the J segment 2 bases; nucleotides outside the gene matches: 3. This CDR3 has 14 residues. CDR1 is MNHEY, CDR2 SVGAGI, per germline. The CDR3 bases are TGTGCCAGCAGTTACGGTGGGACAGCCTACGAGCAGTACTTC. Residues: CASSYGGTAYEQYF.

The rearrangement links TRBV5-6 to TRBJ1-1; D is unclear. This CDR3 is 14 amino acids long. Germline V gene lookup returns CDR1 SGHDT and CDR2 YYEEEE. The germline V and J ends were trimmed by 0 bases and 1 base, with 7 bases remaining between them. The CDR3 here is CASSLALGNTEAFF. The CDR3 region has the DNA TGTGCCAGCAGCTTGGCCTTGGGGAACACTGAAGCTTTCTTT. The whole variable domain, remainder taken from reference TRBV5-6 and TRBJ1-1, is DAGVTQSPTHLIKTRGQQVTLRCSPKSGHDTVSWYQQALGQGPQFIFQYYEEEERQRGNFPDRFSGHQFPNYSSELNVNALLLGDSALYLCASSLALGNTEAFFGQGTRLTVV.

This sequence joins TRBV5-1 and TRBJ2-5; D could derive from TRBD1 or TRBD2 (5 bases each). The CDR3 runs 13 residues. Germline V gene data show CDR1 as SGHRS and CDR2 as YFSETQ. V was trimmed by 1 base and J by 3 bases, leaving 7 bases between them. The CDR3 sequence: CASSLLGEETQYF. In DNA, the CDR3 is TGCGCCAGCAGCTTGTTGGGGGAAGAGACCCAGTACTTC. Using reference TRBV5-1 and TRBJ2-5 for the parts outside the CDR3, the full variable domain is KAGVTQTPRYLIKTRGQQVTLSCSPISGHRSVSWYQQTPGQGLQFLFEYFSETQRNKGNFPGRFSGRQFSNSRSEMNVSTLELGDSALYLCASSLLGEETQYFGPGTRLLVL.

V usage is TRBV9 and J usage is TRBJ1-5; possible D gene TRBD1, 6 bases. Germline V CDR1 and CDR2: SGDLS, YYNGEE. Trimming removed 3 bases at V and 0 bases at J, with 13 bases between. The CDR3 runs to 16 residues. For the CDR3, the DNA is TGTGCCAGCAGCGCCCGAGGACAGAATAGCAATCAGCCCCAGCATTTT. The encoded protein is CASSARGQNSNQPQHF.